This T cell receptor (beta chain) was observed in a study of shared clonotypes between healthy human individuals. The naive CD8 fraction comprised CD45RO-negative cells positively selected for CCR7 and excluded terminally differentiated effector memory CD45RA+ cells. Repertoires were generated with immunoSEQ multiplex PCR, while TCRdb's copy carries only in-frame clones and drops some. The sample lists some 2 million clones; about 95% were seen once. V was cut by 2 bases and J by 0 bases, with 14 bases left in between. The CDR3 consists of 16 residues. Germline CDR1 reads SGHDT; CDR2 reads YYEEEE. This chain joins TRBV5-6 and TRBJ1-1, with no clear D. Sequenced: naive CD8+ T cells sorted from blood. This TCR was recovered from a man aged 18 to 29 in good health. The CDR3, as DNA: TGTGCCAGCAGCTTTTGGTCAGGCGGCTTGAACACTGAAGCTTTCTTT. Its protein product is CASSFWSGGLNTEAFF.